This T cell receptor (beta chain) was documented in a study of read filtering for tumor transcriptome and immune sequencing (dated by TCRdb to 2019 to 2021). A note on the overall study: Of the patients in the cohort, fewer than 20 were male and 14 were female, and their mean age was approximately 71 years, with a range of about 40 to 85. One main goal was a read-filtering strategy for immune repertoire data, in particular deciding whether clonotypes backed by only one read should be removed. Per sample, about 3.5 to 11 million TCR-region mapped reads were obtained with IR-seq, compared with only about 80 to 1,400 with RNA-seq. Whole-transcriptome libraries were prepared with the TruSeq RNA Access Library Prep Kit after DNase treatment. Under revised international staging, 8 or 9 patients fell into R-ISS I, 15 or so into R-ISS II and 7 into R-ISS III. Using the same bone marrow samples, the study compared TCR repertoires obtained by targeted immune repertoire sequencing with those obtained by bulk whole-transcriptome sequencing. The study at large found these results: Rather than purified T cells, the sorted CD138-negative fraction was a mixed bone marrow immune population. Single-read clonotypes made up around 82% of clonotypes but only approximately 3.5% of total reads in IR-seq, compared with 65% to 75% of clonotypes and more than 40% of reads in RNA-seq. Removing single-read clonotypes increased the correlation between IR-seq and RNA-seq shared clonotype proportions. Clonotypes were captured by IR-seq at much higher depth and more reliably than by RNA-seq, and smaller IR-seq throughput was sufficient for identification of most shared clonotypes.

CDR1 and CDR2 are drawn from the germline V gene: SGHTA, FQGNSA. Trimming takes 2 bases from V and 4 bases from J, and the germline ends sit 6 bases apart. The cysteine opens and the phenylalanine closes a CDR3 of 13 amino acids. Only CDR3 DNA is held: 39 bases, read in frame from base 1. Starting from roughly 410 ng RNA, TCR libraries were constructed with the Immunoverse kit using molecular barcoded adaptors that cover the alpha/delta and beta/gamma chains. TCR library preparation used the same RNA that went into transcriptome sequencing. Sequencing of the TCR libraries was done on an Illumina HiSeq 4000 with 2 x 150 cycles. In the original analysis: With MiXCR, TCR reads were aligned to human V, D, J and C references and assembled into CDR3 clonotypes, with quality filtering and error correction included. Clonotype counts and gene usage diversity were analyzed with the tcR package in R. Raw mapping reads were checked after the RNA-seq reads had been mapped by STAR aligner version 2.5.3a onto the human GRCh37 genome. To test how sequencing depth affected the clonotypes detected, IR-seq fastq files were randomly downsampled with Seqtk 1.3. In-frame beta chains were kept once TCRdb had trimmed the public reads at Q25 with fastp and called clones with MiXCR. CDR3 protein duplicates are merged, each entry listing the most common genes and DNA. What appears here as the V and J calls and clone size reflects TCRdb's work, not the paper's. The table for this sample lists tens of thousands of distinct CDR3 sequences; roughly 21% of them were counted only once. The ten largest clonotypes hold 11% of the sample.

About this clonotype itself: This clone's antigen is unknown. No base quality information exists; no much larger clone differs at one position.

Bone marrow was sampled from every patient at the time of active disease. Bone marrow mononuclear cells were isolated by Ficoll-Hypaque density gradient centrifugation. To remove myeloma plasma cells, the cells were labeled with CD138 magnetic microbeads on a MACS separator, and CD138-negative cells were then collected by negative selection. Flow cytometry on an Attune NxT with CD138 antibodies was used to check the purity of the isolated cells. Total RNA was extracted using TRIzol reagent and was quantified on a NanoDrop spectrophotometer. Paired RNA-seq and IR-seq were performed on the CD138-negative bone marrow sample of each patient.

The clonotype comes from a donor aged 40 or over with multiple myeloma. The chain couples TRBV7-2 to TRBJ1-5, with no confident D gene call. Sequences were obtained from a population of CD138-negative cells sorted from bone marrow. Taken with the paper, the label for cell subset or site translates to: bone marrow mononuclear cells depleted of CD138+ plasma/myeloma cells by negative magnetic selection. The sequence in DNA is TGTGCCAGCAGCTTACGGACGAATCAGCCCCAGCATTTT. This translates into CASSLRTNQPQHF.